This is a list of T cell receptor beta chains from one sample in a study of T cells in Graves' hyperthyroidism and ophthalmopathy. Via MiXCR, TCRdb re-called the multiplex PCR reads, giving one row per CDR3 protein. Here the sample spans some 350,000 distinct CDR3 sequences, around 14% being singletons. What was sequenced was blood. These receptor sequences come from a young woman with Graves' hyperthyroidism that later progressed to Graves' ophthalmopathy. Both conserved end residues are part of each CDR3. A D gene is named only where the DNA matches it firmly. Expanded clones are given a class, and other clones once, few, many or no size at all.

v_gene	d_gene	abundance	j_gene	CDR3aa	CDR3nt
TRBV6-1	TRBD1	few	TRBJ1-5	CASSIGGRGRQPQHF	TGTGCCAGCAGTATAGGGGGCAGGGGGCGTCAGCCCCAGCATTTT
TRBV6-1	.	many	TRBJ2-2	CASSESADTGELFF	TGTGCCAGCAGTGAGTCGGCCGACACCGGGGAGCTGTTTTTT
TRBV11-2	.	.	TRBJ2-5	CASSARGLAARGPLRQETQYF	TGTGCCAGCAGCGCCCGGGGGCTAGCGGCCCGAGGGCCCCTTCGCCAAGAGACCCAGTACTTC
TRBV4-3	TRBD1	.	TRBJ2-2	CASSQLGTGRGLSTGELFF	TGCGCCAGCAGCCAACTCGGGACAGGGCGGGGGCTAAGCACCGGGGAGCTGTTTTTT
TRBV5-1	.	.	TRBJ1-2	CASSTGVTYYGYTF	TGTGCCAGCAGCACAGGAGTGACCTACTATGGCTACACCTTC
TRBV10-2	.	many	TRBJ1-1	CASSESGNTEAFF	TGCGCCAGCAGTGAGTCAGGAAACACTGAAGCTTTCTTT
TRBV29-1	TRBD2	many	TRBJ2-3	CSVEGGRSGRNTDTQYF	TGCAGCGTTGAAGGGGGTAGGAGCGGGAGGAACACAGATACGCAGTATTTT
TRBV7-3	TRBD2	few	TRBJ2-3	CASSLGTNTDTQYF	TGTGCCAGCAGCTTAGGGACTAACACAGATACGCAGTATTTT
TRBV30	.	.	TRBJ2-3	CAWTSSLSSTDTQYF	TGTGCCTGGACGTCCTCGCTATCTAGCACAGATACGCAGTATTTT
TRBV4-2	.	many	TRBJ2-1	CASSQFDSYNEQFF	TGTGCCAGCAGCCAGTTTGACAGCTACAATGAGCAGTTCTTC
TRBV4-1	TRBD1	many	TRBJ2-7	CASSPKDRGYEQYF	TGCGCCAGCAGCCCGAAGGACAGGGGGTACGAGCAGTACTTC
TRBV4-2	.	.	TRBJ2-3	CASSQGLVTDTQYF	TGTGCCAGCAGCCAAGGACTAGTAACAGATACGCAGTATTTT
TRBV27	.	many	TRBJ2-1	CASSLGFGDEQFF	TGTGCCAGCAGTTTGGGTTTTGGGGATGAGCAGTTCTTC
TRBV5-1	.	.	TRBJ2-1	CASSFVANEQFF	TGCGCCAGCAGCTTTGTAGCAAATGAGCAGTTCTTC